This TCR beta chain derives from a study of OX40 agonist ivuxolimab in advanced cancers. In the study overall: Mean age approximately 55 years, range about 20 to 79; roughly 82% male. Study outcomes and limitations: Fewer expanded clones were found on average in CD4+ than in CD8+ T cells. Both blood CD4+ and CD8+ T cells showed clonal growth by week 6 at 0.1 to 3.0 mg/kg.

There are a few counts of this clone. Its antigen is as yet unknown. In germline, CDR1 is MGHRA, CDR2 YSYEKL. Trimming removed 2 bases from V and 1 base from J, with 11 bases in between. CDR3 length: 16 residues. Profiled with immunoSEQ multiplex PCR; TCRdb holds only in-frame clones, not every one. Among approximately 60,000 clones, around 85% were seen once, and the ten largest hold roughly 0.99%. The receptor was isolated from an adult with an advanced solid tumor such as melanoma, head and neck, liver or kidney cancer. This chain uses TRBV4-1 with TRBJ2-2; the D gene is possibly TRBD1 (6 bases). The sequencing used CD4+ or CD8+ T cells sorted from blood, collected in a trial of the OX40 agonist ivuxolimab. DNA of the CDR3: TGCGCCAGCAGCCAATTCCAGGGGCGGAACACCGGGGAGCTGTTTTTT. This codes for CASSQFQGRNTGELFF.